What follows describes a single TCR beta chain. The CDR3 length is 14 residues. The germline V and J ends were trimmed by 0 bases and 5 bases, with 11 bases remaining between them. Germline-derived CDR1 and CDR2 are SGHRS and YFSETQ. This sample is drawn from a study of cytomegalovirus exposure and HLA in healthy donors. With 60 Vbeta and 13 Jbeta primers, the PCR was carried out. Clones were read by immunoSEQ multiplex PCR, and TCRdb kept only the in-frame ones, dropping some. The sample holds fewer than 200,000 clones, roughly 82% seen once. This sequence joins TRBV5-1 and TRBJ1-1; D perhaps matches TRBD1 (5 bases). Sequencing was done on a sample of PBMCs. The TCR originated in a woman in her forties or fifties in good health and CMV-seropositive. DNA for the CDR3: TGCGCCAGCAGCTTGGGACAGCAGTTTACTGAAGCTTTCTTT. Translated: CASSLGQQFTEAFF.